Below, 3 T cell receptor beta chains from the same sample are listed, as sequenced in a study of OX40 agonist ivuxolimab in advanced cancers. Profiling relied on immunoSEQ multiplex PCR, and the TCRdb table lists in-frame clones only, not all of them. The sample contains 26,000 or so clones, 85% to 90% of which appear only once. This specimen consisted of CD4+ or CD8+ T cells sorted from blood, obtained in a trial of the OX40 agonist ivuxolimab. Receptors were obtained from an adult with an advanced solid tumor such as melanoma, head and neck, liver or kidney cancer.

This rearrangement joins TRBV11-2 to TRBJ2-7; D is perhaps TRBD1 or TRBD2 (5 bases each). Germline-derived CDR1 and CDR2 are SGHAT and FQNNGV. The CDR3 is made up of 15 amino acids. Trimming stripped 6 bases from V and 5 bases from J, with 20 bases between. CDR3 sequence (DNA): TGTGCCAGCAGTCGGGACCGGACCACGGGCAACGAGCAGTACTTC. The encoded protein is CASSRDRTTGNEQYF. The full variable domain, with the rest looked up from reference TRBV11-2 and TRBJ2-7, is EAGVAQSPRYKIIEKRQSVAFWCNPISGHATLYWYQQILGQGPKLLIQFQNNGVVDDSQLPKDRFSAERLKGVDSTLKIQPAKLEDSAVYLCASSRDRTTGNEQYFGPGTRLTVT.

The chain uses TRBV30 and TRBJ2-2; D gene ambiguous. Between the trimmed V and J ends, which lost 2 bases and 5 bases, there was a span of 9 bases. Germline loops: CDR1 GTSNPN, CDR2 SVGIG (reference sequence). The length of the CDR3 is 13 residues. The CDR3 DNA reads TGTGCCTGGAGTCCAACGACGACCGGGGAGCTGTTTTTT. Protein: CAWSPTTTGELFF.

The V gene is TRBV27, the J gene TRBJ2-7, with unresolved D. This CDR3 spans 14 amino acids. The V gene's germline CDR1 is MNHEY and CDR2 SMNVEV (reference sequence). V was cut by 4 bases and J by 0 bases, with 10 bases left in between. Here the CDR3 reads CASSYRGSSYEQYF. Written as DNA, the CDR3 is TGTGCCAGCAGTTACAGAGGAAGCTCCTACGAGCAGTACTTC.